The 10 T cell receptor beta chains below were found in one sample sequenced in a study of blood T cell repertoires in COVID-19. Some clones are missing from TCRdb's copy, which holds only in-frame ones; the method was immunoSEQ multiplex PCR. This repertoire shows about 150,000 clones, roughly nine tenths found once; its top ten account for 13%. The sample taken for sequencing was peripheral blood. These receptors were obtained from a man between 18 and 29 years old with COVID-19, enrolled during active disease.

The chain uses TRBV12-3 or TRBV12-4 and TRBJ1-1; 11 nucleotides align to TRBD1. Losses at the gene ends were 2 bases for V and 10 bases for J; bases not matched to a gene: 3. The CDR3 sequence is 13 residues long. The CDR3 DNA reads TGTGCCAGCAGTTTACGGGACAGGGGGTCAGCTTTCTTT. Amino acid sequence: CASSLRDRGSAFF.

The chain combines TRBV15 with TRBJ1-3; 7 bases match TRBD1. CDR3 length equals 19 residues. With 1 base clipped from V and 2 bases from J, the junction kept 14 bases outside the gene matches. CDR1 is LNHNV, CDR2 YYDKDF, per germline (reference sequence). CDR3 DNA sequence: TGTGCCACCAGCAGAGGAATCGGCCTCAGGGGGTTCCCTGGAAACACCATATATTTT. This gives the protein CATSRGIGLRGFPGNTIYF. The whole variable domain, filled in from reference TRBV15 and TRBJ1-3, reads DAMVIQNPRYQVTQFGKPVTLSCSQTLNHNVMYWYQQKSSQAPKLLFHYYDKDFNNEADTPDNFQSRRPNTSFCFLDIRSPGLGDTAMYLCATSRGIGLRGFPGNTIYFGEGSWLTVV.

This sequence joins TRBV5-1 and TRBJ1-6; D gene ambiguous. The CDR3 is 15 amino acids. The germline gives CDR1 SGHRS, CDR2 YFSETQ. V was clipped by 4 bases and J by 7 bases, with 15 bases between them. Here the CDR3 reads CASSVPLAGNSPLHF. The CDR3 nucleotides are TGCGCCAGCAGCGTGCCCTTGGCGGGGAATTCACCCCTCCACTTT.

This clone has just one count. CDR3 coding DNA: TGTGCCAGCAGACCTCCAGCGGGAGTTACCAATGAGCAGTTCTTC. It translates to CASRPPAGVTNEQFF. The chain couples TRBV6-5 to TRBJ2-1, with TRBD2 matching 8 bases. CDR3 length: 15 amino acids. Germline V lookup: CDR1 MNHEY, CDR2 SVGAGI. Unmatched junction bases numbered 10, after V lost 6 bases and J lost 6 bases.

The rearrangement uses TRBV7-2 and TRBJ2-3, with no clear D. CDR1 and CDR2 from the germline V gene are SGHTA and FQGNSA. Trimming left V 5 bases short and J 6 bases short, with 21 bases between. The CDR3 consists of 16 residues. The chain's CDR3 is CASSPSVVVHQDTQYF. The CDR3 bases are TGTGCCAGCAGCCCTAGTGTAGTAGTCCACCAGGATACGCAGTATTTT.

V and J are TRBV19 and TRBJ1-1, with TRBD1 as a possible D gene (6 bases). Trimming removed 5 bases at V and 0 bases at J, with 16 bases between. The CDR3 spans 16 residues. Germline CDR1 and CDR2: LNHDA and SQIVND (reference sequence). CDR3 protein: CASSPRQALMNTEAFF. DNA of the CDR3: TGTGCCAGTAGTCCTAGACAGGCATTGATGAACACTGAAGCTTTCTTT.

The sample holds one count of this clone. This chain connects TRBV5-1 to TRBJ2-7; possibly TRBD1 for D (5 bases). V was clipped by 0 bases and J by 4 bases, with 14 bases between them. Germline V lookup: CDR1 SGHRS, CDR2 YFSETQ. CDR3 length: 15 residues. In DNA, the CDR3 is TGCGCCAGCAGCTTGGTTCCAGGGATTGGGTACGAGCAGTACTTC. It yields the protein CASSLVPGIGYEQYF.

The gene calls are TRBV10-3 and TRBJ2-7, with 10 bases matching TRBD2. Germline assignment: CDR1 ENHRY and CDR2 SYGVKD. V shed 6 bases, J shed 3 bases, and the junction held 8 bases outside the gene matches. The CDR3 has 15 amino acids. The CDR3 sequence is CAIRMTSGPFYEQYF. The CDR3 DNA follows: TGTGCCATCAGAATGACTAGCGGGCCATTCTACGAGCAGTACTTC.

The V gene is TRBV28, the J gene TRBJ1-5; no clear D gene. CDR3 length: 17 amino acids. The ends were cut back, 2 bases at V and 7 bases at J, with 21 bases in the middle. From germline, CDR1 is MDHEN and CDR2 SYDVKM. Written as DNA, the CDR3 is TGTGCCAGCAGTTTACACTTCATTACCGCCCGGGGACAGCCCCAGCATTTT. It encodes CASSLHFITARGQPQHF.

The rearrangement joins TRBV6-1 to TRBJ2-1; the match to TRBD2 covers 9 bases. The CDR3 has 16 amino acids. V shed 4 bases and J 3 bases; nucleotides not matched to a gene: 7. The germline V gene encodes CDR1 MNHNS and CDR2 SASEGT. The CDR3 spells CASSGGLAGFYNEQFF. The CDR3, as DNA: TGTGCCAGCAGTGGGGGCCTAGCGGGGTTCTACAATGAGCAGTTCTTC.